This paragraph covers one TCR beta chain sequence. The sample originates from a study of identical twins. Template switching introduced a universal primer site, and the cDNA bore unique molecular identifiers. TCRdb re-called the 5' RACE reads with MiXCR, one entry per CDR3 protein. The sample lists roughly 500,000 distinct CDR3 sequences; less than 25% were seen once. J gave up 6 bases and V 3 bases, and 4 bases lay outside the gene matches. This CDR3 is 15 amino acids long. This sample was also put to use in a study of T cells expressing NK-cell markers. That paper adds: There were seven HCMV-seropositive donors and one seronegative donor among the eight sequenced. Several of the donors also had these clonotypes leading their CD3+CD56-NKG2C+ fraction.

Sample: CD4+ T cells sorted from blood. The V gene is TRBV12-3 or TRBV12-4, the J gene TRBJ1-5; TRBD1 matches 11 bases. The origin of this receptor is a young woman in good health. CDR3 in DNA: TGTGCCAGCAGTTTTAGGACAGGGGGCTCTCAGCCCCAGCATTTT. Protein sequence: CASSFRTGGSQPQHF.